This TCR beta chain appears in the sequencing data of a study of OX40 agonist ivuxolimab in advanced cancers. Study-level information: A history of anti-PD-1, anti-PD-L1 or anti-CTLA-4 therapy was acceptable, and 30% to 45% had some.

Clones were sequenced by immunoSEQ multiplex PCR, and TCRdb holds only the in-frame ones, with some missing. The table lists more than 50,000 clones, roughly 89% of them singletons. The CDR3 loop spans 11 amino acids. Germline CDR1 and CDR2: DFQATT and SNEGSKA (reference sequence). Trimming removed 3 bases at V and 5 bases at J, with 8 bases between. Broader study findings: Antigen specificity remained undetermined for the expanded peripheral T cells.

Excluded were patients having autoimmune disease history or systemic immunosuppression. Note on this clone: Its antigen is unknown.

The genes are TRBV20-1 and TRBJ2-7, with D uncertain. The TCR was taken from an adult with an advanced solid tumor such as melanoma, head and neck, liver or kidney cancer. This sample comprised CD4+ or CD8+ T cells sorted from blood, obtained in a trial of the OX40 agonist ivuxolimab. In nucleotides, the CDR3 is TGCAGTGCTAGCGGCCCCAACGAGCAGTACTTC. It is translated as CSASGPNEQYF.